Detailed here is one T cell receptor (beta chain). This record comes from a study of T cell changes during pregnancy in multiple sclerosis. The CDR3 runs to 14 residues. Trimming shortened V by 11 bases and J by 6 bases, and 20 bases separated the two germline ends. CDR1 and CDR2 from the germline V gene are MNHEY and SMNVEV (reference sequence). TCRdb's copy holds only in-frame clones and misses some; the assay was immunoSEQ multiplex PCR. The sample shows some 100,000 clones, approximately 91% of them seen only once. This chain connects TRBV27 to TRBJ2-1; possibly TRBD2 for D (6 bases). The material sequenced was peripheral blood, taken in the second trimester of pregnancy. The source is a female donor with multiple sclerosis, enrolled in a pregnancy study. DNA of the CDR3: TGTGCCGCGTGGGCCGGGGGACTCCTCAATGAGCAGTTCTTC. Amino acids: CAAWAGGLLNEQFF.